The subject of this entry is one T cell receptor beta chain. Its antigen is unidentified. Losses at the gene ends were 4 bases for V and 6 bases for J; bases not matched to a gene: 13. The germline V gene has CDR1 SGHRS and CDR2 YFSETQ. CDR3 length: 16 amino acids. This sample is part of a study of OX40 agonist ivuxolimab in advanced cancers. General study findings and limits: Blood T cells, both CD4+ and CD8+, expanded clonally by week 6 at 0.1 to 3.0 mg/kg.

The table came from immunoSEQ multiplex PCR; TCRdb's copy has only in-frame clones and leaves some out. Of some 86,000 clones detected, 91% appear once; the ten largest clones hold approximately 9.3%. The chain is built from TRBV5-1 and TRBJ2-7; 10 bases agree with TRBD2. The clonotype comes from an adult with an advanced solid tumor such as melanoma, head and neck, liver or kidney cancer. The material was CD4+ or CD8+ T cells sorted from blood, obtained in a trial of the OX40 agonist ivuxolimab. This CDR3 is CASSNAPSGGNSEQYF. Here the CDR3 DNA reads TGCGCCAGCAGCAACGCCCCTAGCGGGGGAAACTCCGAGCAGTACTTC.